This T cell receptor beta chain came from a study of T cell responses to AZD1222 COVID-19 vaccine. Profiling relied on immunoSEQ multiplex PCR, and the TCRdb table lists in-frame clones only, not all of them. The table lists 120,000 or so clones, over 75% of them singletons. This clone is a singleton in its sample. As yet, its antigen is unknown. The CDR3 is 16 amino acids. Per germline, CDR1 SGHDN and CDR2 FVKESK. The V and J ends lost 4 bases and 7 bases respectively, with 17 bases between them. Whole-study results and caveats: The study found vaccine-associated CD4 TCRs spanning spike, dominant at 160-218 and 743-854.

The V gene is TRBV14, the J gene TRBJ1-6; TRBD1 might be the D (6 bases). The input for sequencing was peripheral blood, taken on day 0 of AZD1222 vaccination. The sequence was collected from an adult in good health. The CDR3, as DNA: TGTGCCAGCAGCCCGAAGAGGGGGACTATGAATTCACCCCTCCACTTT. Protein: CASSPKRGTMNSPLHF.